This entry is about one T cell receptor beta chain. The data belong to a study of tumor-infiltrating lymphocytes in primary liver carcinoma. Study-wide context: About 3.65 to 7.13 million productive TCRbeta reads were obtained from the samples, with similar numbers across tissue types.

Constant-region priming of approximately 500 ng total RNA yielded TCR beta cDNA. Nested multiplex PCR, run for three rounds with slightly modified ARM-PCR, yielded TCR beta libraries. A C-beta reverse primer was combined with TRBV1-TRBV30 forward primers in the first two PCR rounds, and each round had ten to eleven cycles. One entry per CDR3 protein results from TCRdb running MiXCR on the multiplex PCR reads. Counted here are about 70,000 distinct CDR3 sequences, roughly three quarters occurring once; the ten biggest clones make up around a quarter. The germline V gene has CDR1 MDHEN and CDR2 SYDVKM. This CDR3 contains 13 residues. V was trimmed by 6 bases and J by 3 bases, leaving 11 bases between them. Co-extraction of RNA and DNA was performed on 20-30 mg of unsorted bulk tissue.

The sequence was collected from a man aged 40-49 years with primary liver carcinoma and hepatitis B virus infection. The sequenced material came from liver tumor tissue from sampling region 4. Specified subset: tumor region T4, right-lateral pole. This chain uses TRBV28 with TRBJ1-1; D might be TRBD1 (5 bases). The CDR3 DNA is TGTGCCAGCAGATTTGACAGCTACACTGAAGCTTTCTTT. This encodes CASRFDSYTEAFF. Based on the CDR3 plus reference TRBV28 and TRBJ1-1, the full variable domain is DVKVTQSSRYLVKRTGEKVFLECVQDMDHENMFWYRQDPGLGLRLIYFSYDVKMKEKGDIPEGYSVSREKKERFSLILESASTNQTSMYLCASRFDSYTEAFFGQGTRLTVV.